These 26 T cell receptor beta chains share one sample of origin, sequenced in a study of a mutant IDH1 vaccine in newly diagnosed glioma. No antigen is known for these receptors. Sequencing was performed with immunoSEQ multiplex PCR; in TCRdb, only in-frame clones are kept and a portion is missing. The sample gives 70,000 to 95,000 clones, more than 80% of which show up once; 0.6% to 0.95% is in the top ten. The time point here: week 23, last vaccination. Every single dose of the vaccine, 300 ug of mutant IDH1 20-mer peptide, came with topical imiquimod. Sequenced material: PBMCs, taken from a glioma patient whose treatment included an IDH1 peptide vaccine. These TCRs come from a woman aged 45 to 65 with glioma.

V gene TRBV7-6 combines with J gene TRBJ2-1; 10 nucleotides line up with TRBD2. Trimming took 1 base from V and 4 from J; bases not matched to a gene: 10. CDR1 is SGHVS and CDR2 is FNYEAQ in the germline V gene. CDR3 length equals 18 residues. The chain's CDR3 is CASSLVSGLAERYNEQFF. The CDR3 DNA reads TGTGCCAGCAGCTTAGTTTCCGGACTAGCGGAACGATACAATGAGCAGTTCTTC.

This chain joins TRBV30 and TRBJ2-5; 8 nucleotides align to TRBD1. The CDR3 is made up of 13 amino acids. The germline CDR1 and CDR2 sequences are GTSNPN and SVGIG (reference sequence). V was pared by 2 bases and J by 4 bases, with 3 bases of the junction left unmatched. The CDR3 DNA reads as TGTGCCTGGAGTTCCGGGACAGGAGAGACCCAGTACTTC. It yields the protein CAWSSGTGETQYF.

This clone was found once. This sequence joins TRBV11-2 and TRBJ2-1; 11 nucleotides align to TRBD2. V gave up 6 bases and J gave up 1 base; unmatched junction bases: 5. The length of the CDR3 is 16 residues. CDR1 and CDR2 from the germline V gene are SGHAT and FQNNGV. In nucleotides, the CDR3 is TGTGCCAGCAGTTATAGCGGGAGGGCATCCTACAATGAGCAGTTCTTC. It codes for CASSYSGRASYNEQFF.

This chain joins TRBV28 and TRBJ2-7; maybe TRBD2 (5 bases). This CDR3 has 11 amino acids. V lost 2 bases and J lost 6, with 5 bases in between. Germline lookup yields CDR1 MDHEN and CDR2 SYDVKM. The CDR3 loop reads CASSLGSEQYF. CDR3 DNA: TGTGCCAGCAGTTTAGGGAGCGAGCAGTACTTC.

CDR3 nucleotides: TGTGCCGTCCTACGGGGGACATTCGGGAAACAATATGGCTACACCTTC. It is translated as CAVLRGTFGKQYGYTF. V and J are TRBV10-3 and TRBJ1-2, with D maybe TRBD1 (6 bases). CDR3 length: 16 amino acids. The ends were cut back, 11 bases at V and 5 bases at J, with 27 bases in the middle. Germline V gene sequence: CDR1 ENHRY, CDR2 SYGVKD.

The rearrangement joins TRBV5-1 to TRBJ2-7; the D gene is possibly TRBD1 (6 bases). The CDR3 is 15 amino acids. V shed 4 bases and J shed 0 bases, with 14 bases lying between them. Germline lookup yields CDR1 SGHRS and CDR2 YFSETQ. For the CDR3, the DNA is TGCGCCAGCAGCCCCCGGGACATTAGCTCCTACGAGCAGTACTTC. As protein: CASSPRDISSYEQYF.

DNA for the CDR3: TGCGCCAGCAGCTCCGGGACGTCCGAATATGGCTACACCTTC. It encodes CASSSGTSEYGYTF. The chain combines TRBV5-1 with TRBJ1-2; possibly TRBD1 for D (5 bases). CDR3 length: 14 residues. The germline V and J ends were trimmed by 3 bases and 5 bases, with 14 bases remaining between them. Germline V gene data show CDR1 as SGHRS and CDR2 as YFSETQ.

The chain carries TRBV4-1 and TRBJ2-5, with TRBD1 as a possible D gene (6 bases). This CDR3 is 15 amino acids long. V was pared by 1 base and J by 5 bases, with 14 bases between. Per germline, CDR1 MGHRA and CDR2 YSYEKL. This CDR3 reads CASSQGRGRGETQYF. The CDR3 DNA is TGCGCCAGCAGCCAAGGCAGGGGCCGCGGTGAGACCCAGTACTTC.

The chain links TRBV28 to TRBJ2-7, with TRBD1 identical over 7 bases. Germline CDR1 and CDR2: MDHEN and SYDVKM. There are 15 residues in the CDR3. With 5 bases clipped from V and 4 bases from J, the junction kept 11 bases outside the gene matches. The CDR3 region is CASSGTGQWQYEQYF. CDR3 sequence (DNA): TGTGCCAGCAGTGGAACGGGACAGTGGCAGTACGAGCAGTACTTC.

This rearrangement joins TRBV19 to TRBJ1-2; D unclear. The CDR3 has 14 amino acids. Trimming shortened V by 6 bases and J by 0 bases, and 11 bases separated the two germline ends. Germline CDR1 LNHDA, CDR2 SQIVND (reference sequence). The CDR3 spells CASSNGRANYGYTF. In DNA form, the CDR3 reads TGTGCCAGTAGCAACGGCCGAGCTAACTATGGCTACACCTTC.

V and J are TRBV11-2 and TRBJ2-5; no reliable D call. With 2 bases removed from V and 4 bases from J, the gap between germline ends came to 2 bases. This CDR3 is built from 11 residues. The germline CDR1 and CDR2 sequences are SGHAT and FQNNGV. In DNA form, the CDR3 reads TGTGCCAGCAGCTTACGAGAGACCCAGTACTTC. Encoded protein: CASSLRETQYF.

Remarks on this clone: One junction end does not reproduce the germline sequence, and a read error may be involved. The chain recombines TRBV4-1 with TRBJ2-7, with TRBD1 identical over 9 bases. The CDR3 is made up of 13 amino acids. Germline lookup yields CDR1 MGHRA and CDR2 YSYEKL. The CDR3 bases are TGCGCCAGCAGCCCCCCTTCGTCCCGGGACAGGGTTTTC. It specifies CASSPPSSRDRVF.

The J gene is TRBJ2-1, the V gene TRBV18; 10 nucleotides agree with TRBD1. V shed 0 bases and J 6 bases; nucleotides not matched to a gene: 5. The CDR3 has 16 residues. Germline lookup yields CDR1 KGHSH and CDR2 LQKENI. The CDR3 nucleotides read TGTGCCAGCTCACCACCAGGACAGGGGGGGGCCAATGAGCAGTTCTTC. It specifies CASSPPGQGGANEQFF.

The table lists this clone with a count of one. The same CDR3 arises from other DNA sequences in this sample as well. The rearrangement uses TRBV5-1 and TRBJ1-1, with 7 nucleotides matching TRBD1. Germline V gene lookup returns CDR1 SGHRS and CDR2 YFSETQ. Trimming cost V 4 bases and J 3 bases; bases outside gene matches: 3. The CDR3 loop spans 13 amino acids. The CDR3 DNA reads as TGCGCCAGCAGCCGACAGGGCGACACTGAAGCTTTCTTT. It specifies CASSRQGDTEAFF.

This chain links TRBV6-1 with TRBJ2-1; unclear D gene. Germline V gene lookup returns CDR1 MNHNS and CDR2 SASEGT. The CDR3 has 15 residues. V lost 1 base, J lost 8 bases, and 15 bases lay in between. As DNA, the CDR3 is TGTGCCAGCAGTGAAGGGTGGTGGGGTTGGGATGAGCAGTTCTTC. This gives the protein CASSEGWWGWDEQFF.

The rearrangement joins TRBV2 to TRBJ1-2, with D possibly TRBD1 on 6 matching bases. Germline V CDR1 and CDR2: SNHLY, FYNNEI. The CDR3 has 13 residues. V lost 6 bases, J lost 9 bases, and 17 bases lay in between. The CDR3 DNA reads as TGTGCCAGCAGCCCCTCGTCGAGGGGGAGCTACACCTTC. Protein: CASSPSSRGSYTF. The whole variable domain, filled in from reference TRBV2 and TRBJ1-2, reads EPEVTQTPSHQVTQMGQEVILRCVPISNHLYFYWYRQILGQKVEFLVSFYNNEISEKSEIFDDQFSVERPDGSNFTLKIRSTKLEDSAMYFCASSPSSRGSYTFGSGTRLTVV.

The gene calls are TRBV6-5 and TRBJ1-1, with TRBD1 matching 7 bases. Germline CDR1 is MNHEY and CDR2 is SVGAGI. V lost 6 bases, J lost 5 bases, and 9 bases stayed unmatched. The CDR3 length is 14 residues. CDR3 sequence (DNA): TGTGCCAGCAGACTCGGGACAGAGAGGACTGAAGCTTTCTTT. Translating it yields CASRLGTERTEAFF.

The chain couples TRBV2 to TRBJ2-5; TRBD1 agrees at 7 bases. The J segment lost 5 bases and the V segment lost 7 bases, leaving 7 bases of the junction unmatched. Germline CDR1 and CDR2: SNHLY and FYNNEI. This CDR3 is 13 amino acids long. The CDR3 nucleotides are TGTGCCAGCACCCAGAGACAGGGCGAGACCCAGTACTTC. Residues: CASTQRQGETQYF.

This clone was detected a few times. The V gene is TRBV7-2, the J gene TRBJ1-5, with TRBD1 identical over 10 bases. The ends lost 5 bases at V and 10 bases at J; junction bases unmatched: 11. CDR3 size: 15 residues. Germline CDR1 SGHTA, CDR2 FQGNSA. CDR3 DNA: TGTGCCAGCAGCGCAGGGACAGGGGAGGGTAGACCCCAGCATTTT. Amino acid sequence: CASSAGTGEGRPQHF.

This clone was detected only a few times. The chain recombines TRBV7-2 with TRBJ2-6, with D unclear. Trimming shortened V by 5 bases and J by 0 bases, and 11 bases separated the two germline ends. In germline, CDR1 is SGHTA, CDR2 FQGNSA. The CDR3 is 16 residues long. In nucleotides, the CDR3 is TGTGCCAGCAGCCCCTATTTGGGCTCTGGGGCCAACGTCCTGACTTTC. Translated, it gives CASSPYLGSGANVLTF.

This chain links TRBV30 with TRBJ1-5; D is perhaps TRBD1 (5 bases). V was clipped by 3 bases and J by 4 bases, with 16 bases between them. Germline V gene sequence: CDR1 GTSNPN, CDR2 SVGIG (reference sequence). The CDR3 sequence is 15 residues long. As DNA, the CDR3 is TGTGCCTGGAGCCCAAGGGGTCGGTTAAATCAGCCCCAGCATTTT. It codes for CAWSPRGRLNQPQHF.

This clone has a handful of counts. V is TRBV6-1 and J is TRBJ2-7; 9 bases are a match to TRBD1. Trimming removed 2 bases from V and 5 bases from J; junction bases left unmatched: 7. The CDR3 consists of 15 residues. Germline CDR1 MNHNS, CDR2 SASEGT. CDR3 nucleotides: TGTGCCAGCAGTGAATCCGGGACAGGGTTCCACGAGCAGTACTTC. Translated: CASSESGTGFHEQYF.

Comments on this clone: An end of the junction does not agree with germline; a read error may underlie this. The genes are TRBV7-7 and TRBJ2-7; D might be TRBD1 (6 bases). The CDR3 extends over 16 amino acids. CDR1 and CDR2 from the germline V gene are SSHAT and FNYEAQ (reference sequence). The CDR3 DNA reads as TGTGCTAGCAGCTTCAACCCGGGACACCCCTCCTACGAGCAGTACTTC. Translated: CASSFNPGHPSYEQYF.

The genes are TRBV12-5 and TRBJ2-5, with TRBD1 matching 7 bases. In germline, CDR1 is LGHNT, CDR2 FRNRAP. This CDR3 region has 14 residues. V shed 5 bases and J 5 bases; nucleotides not matched to a gene: 8. The CDR3 loop reads CASGTGVQRETQYF. Here the CDR3 DNA reads TGTGCTAGTGGTACAGGGGTTCAACGGGAGACCCAGTACTTC.

The rearrangement uses TRBV25-1 and TRBJ2-3; 10 bases line up with TRBD2. Germline V gene lookup returns CDR1 MGHDK and CDR2 SYGVNS. The CDR3 length is 18 residues. J lost 3 bases, V lost 3 bases, and 12 bases had no gene match. The CDR3 coding sequence is TGTGCCAGCAGTGACTCGCTACGGGGAGCGGGAGGGACAGATACGCAGTATTTT. Its translation is CASSDSLRGAGGTDTQYF.

The chain is built from TRBV5-5 and TRBJ2-5; possibly TRBD2 for D (5 bases). Germline loops: CDR1 SGHKS, CDR2 YYEKEE (reference sequence). With 3 bases removed from V and 5 bases from J, the gap between germline ends came to 20 bases. This CDR3 is 16 amino acids long. In nucleotides, the CDR3 is TGTGCCAGCAGCTCGGGCTTGGGAGAGACGGGGGAGACCCAGTACTTC. This translates into CASSSGLGETGETQYF.